The clone carrying this TCR beta chain was seen more than once but under ten times. The assay was immunoSEQ multiplex PCR, and TCRdb's table has in-frame clones only and misses some. The sample includes hundreds of thousands of clones, more than 80% of them seen just once. This record belongs to a study of cytomegalovirus exposure and HLA in healthy donors. The CDR3 contains 11 residues. Per germline, CDR1 SQVTM and CDR2 ANQGSEA. The germline V and J ends were trimmed by 5 bases and 3 bases, with 7 bases remaining between them. The sample was PBMCs. The clonotype comes from a woman aged 18-35 years in good health and CMV-seronegative. The V and J genes are TRBV29-1 and TRBJ1-2; D is ambiguous. DNA for the CDR3: TGCAGCGTTAGGAGGGACTATGGCTACACCTTC. This sequence encodes CSVRRDYGYTF.